This TCR beta chain emerged from a study of blood T cell repertoires in COVID-19. About the research overall: Specimens from acute and convalescent COVID-19 originated in the United States, Italy and Spain. PBMCs, B-cell-depleted T cells, or T cells were the source of the cDNA or gDNA that made up the material.

Per the original methods: Amplified reference gene primers provided the basis for estimating nucleated cell counts. Method: immunoSEQ multiplex PCR; TCRdb's copy keeps in-frame clones and lacks some. The V and J calls and clone size were taken over from that table, and D and trimming were inferred from the DNA. The sample lists 130,000 to 150,000 clones; 84% were seen once. CDR3 length: 16 amino acids. Germline CDR1 is SGHTA and CDR2 is FQGNSA. Trimming removed 1 base from V and 1 base from J, with 11 bases in between. This chain links TRBV7-2 with TRBJ1-5, with D perhaps matching TRBD1 (5 bases). The sequenced sample was peripheral blood. The sequence came from a human donor in a cohort sampled during active COVID-19. In DNA, the CDR3 is TGTGCCAGCAGCTTAGGCGGGGGGGTCAGCAATCAGCCCCAGCATTTT. Protein product: CASSLGGGVSNQPQHF.